The present TCR beta chain was sequenced within a study of T cell repertoires in cytomegalovirus infection. Study-wide context: Both CMV infection and a matching HLA type were indicated by public TCR beta signatures.

This clonotype was counted ten times or more. The antigen remains unidentified. Each CDR3 protein gets one entry after TCRdb re-called the reads with MiXCR. This table holds some 57,000 distinct CDR3 sequences, 33% found once. There are 15 residues in the CDR3. The germline gives CDR1 SGHVS, CDR2 FQNEAQ. The V and J ends lost 5 bases and 5 bases respectively, with 18 bases between them. Sequenced input: PBMCs, sequenced either directly or after in vitro stimulation (not recorded which). The clonotype was recovered from a human donor in good health (CMV status not recorded). Some clones in this sample may be carry-over from other donors' samples. V usage is TRBV7-8 and J usage is TRBJ1-1; no reliable D call. CDR3 in amino acids: CASSLLYGVGTEAFF. CDR3 bases: TGTGCCAGCAGCCTATTGTACGGGGTCGGGACTGAAGCTTTCTTT.